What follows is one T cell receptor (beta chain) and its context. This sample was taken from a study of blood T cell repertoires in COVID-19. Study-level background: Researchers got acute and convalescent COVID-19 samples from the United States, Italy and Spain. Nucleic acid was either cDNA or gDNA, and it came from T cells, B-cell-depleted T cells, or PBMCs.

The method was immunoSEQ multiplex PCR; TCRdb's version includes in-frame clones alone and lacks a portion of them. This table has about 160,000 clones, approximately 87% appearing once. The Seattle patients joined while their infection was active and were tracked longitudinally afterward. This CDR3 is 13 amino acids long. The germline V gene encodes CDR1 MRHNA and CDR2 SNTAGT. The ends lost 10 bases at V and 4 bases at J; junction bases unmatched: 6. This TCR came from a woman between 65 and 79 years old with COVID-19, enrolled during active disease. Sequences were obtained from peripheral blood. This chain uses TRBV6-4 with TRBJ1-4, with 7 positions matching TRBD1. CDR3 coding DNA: TGTGCCATCAGGACAGGCGGTAATGAAAAACTGTTTTTT. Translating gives CAIRTGGNEKLFF.